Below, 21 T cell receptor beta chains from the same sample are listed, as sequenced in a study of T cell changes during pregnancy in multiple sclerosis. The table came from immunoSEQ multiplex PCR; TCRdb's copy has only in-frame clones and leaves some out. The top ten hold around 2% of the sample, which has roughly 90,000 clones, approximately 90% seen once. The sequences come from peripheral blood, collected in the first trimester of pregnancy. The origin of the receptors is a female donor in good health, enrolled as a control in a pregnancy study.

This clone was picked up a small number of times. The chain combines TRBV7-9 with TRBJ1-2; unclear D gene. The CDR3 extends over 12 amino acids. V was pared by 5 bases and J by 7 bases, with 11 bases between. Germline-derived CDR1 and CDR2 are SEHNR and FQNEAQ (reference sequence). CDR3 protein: CASSLTEGGYTF. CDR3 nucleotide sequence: TGTGCCAGCAGCCTCACAGAAGGTGGCTACACCTTC.

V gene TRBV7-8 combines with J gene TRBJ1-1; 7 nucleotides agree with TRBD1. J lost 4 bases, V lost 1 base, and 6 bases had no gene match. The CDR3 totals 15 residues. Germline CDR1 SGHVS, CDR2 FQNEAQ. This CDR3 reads CASSLVHRGSTEAFF. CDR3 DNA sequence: TGTGCCAGCAGCTTAGTGCACAGGGGATCCACTGAAGCTTTCTTT. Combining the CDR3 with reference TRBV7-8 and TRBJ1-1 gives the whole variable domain GAGVSQSPRYKVAKRGQDVALRCDPISGHVSLFWYQQALGQGPEFLTYFQNEAQLDKSGLPSDRFFAERPEGSVSTLKIQRTQQEDSAVYLCASSLVHRGSTEAFFGQGTRLTVV.

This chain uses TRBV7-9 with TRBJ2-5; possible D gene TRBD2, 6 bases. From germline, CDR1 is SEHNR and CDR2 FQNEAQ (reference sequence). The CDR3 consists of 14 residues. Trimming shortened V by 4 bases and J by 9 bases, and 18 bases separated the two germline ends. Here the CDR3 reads CASSSRDFGVSQYF. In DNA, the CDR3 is TGTGCCAGCAGCTCTCGGGACTTCGGGGTGTCCCAGTACTTC.

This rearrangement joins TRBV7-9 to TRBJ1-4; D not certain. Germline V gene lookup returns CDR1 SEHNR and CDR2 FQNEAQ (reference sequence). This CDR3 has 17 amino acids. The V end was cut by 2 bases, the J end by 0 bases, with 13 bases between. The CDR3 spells CASSLFGKDTTNEKLFF. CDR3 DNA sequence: TGTGCCAGCAGCTTATTTGGCAAAGACACAACTAATGAAAAACTGTTTTTT.

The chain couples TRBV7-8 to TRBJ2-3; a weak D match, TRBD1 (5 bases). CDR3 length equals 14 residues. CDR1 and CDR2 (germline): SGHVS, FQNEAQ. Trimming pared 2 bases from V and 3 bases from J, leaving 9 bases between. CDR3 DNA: TGTGCCAGCAGCTTAAAGGGGCGGACAGATACGCAGTATTTT. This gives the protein CASSLKGRTDTQYF. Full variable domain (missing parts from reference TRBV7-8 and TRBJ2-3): GAGVSQSPRYKVAKRGQDVALRCDPISGHVSLFWYQQALGQGPEFLTYFQNEAQLDKSGLPSDRFFAERPEGSVSTLKIQRTQQEDSAVYLCASSLKGRTDTQYFGPGTRLTVL.

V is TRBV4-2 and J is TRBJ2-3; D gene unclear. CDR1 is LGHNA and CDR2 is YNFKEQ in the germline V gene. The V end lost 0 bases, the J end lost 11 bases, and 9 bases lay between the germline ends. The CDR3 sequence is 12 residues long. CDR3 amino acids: CASSQEKSRQYF. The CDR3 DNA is TGTGCCAGCAGCCAAGAAAAGAGTAGGCAGTATTTT.

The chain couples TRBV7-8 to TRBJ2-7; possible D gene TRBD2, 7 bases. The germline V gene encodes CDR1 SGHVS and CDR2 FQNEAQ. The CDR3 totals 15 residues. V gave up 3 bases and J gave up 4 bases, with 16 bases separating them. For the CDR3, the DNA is TGTGCCAGCAGCTTCTCTGGGGGGGCGCGTTACGAGCAGTACTTC. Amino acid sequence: CASSFSGGARYEQYF.

CDR3 residues: CASSVEGLGSGQTQYF. The CDR3 DNA is TGTGCCAGCAGCGTAGAGGGACTGGGAAGCGGGCAGACCCAGTACTTC. The rearrangement joins TRBV9 to TRBJ2-5; the D gene is possibly TRBD2 (6 bases). Trimming removed 0 bases from V and 6 bases from J, with 18 bases in between. This CDR3 is 16 amino acids long. CDR1 is SGDLS, CDR2 YYNGEE, per germline.

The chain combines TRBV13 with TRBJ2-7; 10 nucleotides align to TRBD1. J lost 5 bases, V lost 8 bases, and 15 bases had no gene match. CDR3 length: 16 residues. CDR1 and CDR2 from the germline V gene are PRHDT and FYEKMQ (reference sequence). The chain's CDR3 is CASGSRDRGRIHEQYF. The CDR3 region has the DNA TGTGCCAGCGGATCACGAGACAGGGGGCGCATCCACGAGCAGTACTTC.

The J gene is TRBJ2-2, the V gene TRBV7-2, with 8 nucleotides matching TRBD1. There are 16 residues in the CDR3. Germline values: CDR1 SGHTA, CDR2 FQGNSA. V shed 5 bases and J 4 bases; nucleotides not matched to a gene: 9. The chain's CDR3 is CASSPSPGGLTGELFF. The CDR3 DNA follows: TGTGCCAGCAGCCCGAGCCCAGGGGGCCTCACCGGGGAGCTGTTTTTT.

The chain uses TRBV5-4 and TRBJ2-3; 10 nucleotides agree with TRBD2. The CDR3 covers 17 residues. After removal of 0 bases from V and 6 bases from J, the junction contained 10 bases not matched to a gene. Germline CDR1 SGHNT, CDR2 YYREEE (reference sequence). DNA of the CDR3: TGTGCCAGCAGCTTGGCTTGGCCTAGCGGGGGCCCGGATACGCAGTATTTT. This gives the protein CASSLAWPSGGPDTQYF.

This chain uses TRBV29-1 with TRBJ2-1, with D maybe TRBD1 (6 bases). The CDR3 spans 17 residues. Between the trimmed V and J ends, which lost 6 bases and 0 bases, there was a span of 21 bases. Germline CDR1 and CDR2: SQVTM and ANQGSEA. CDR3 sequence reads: CSVPTGFGMGSYNEQFF. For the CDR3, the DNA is TGCAGCGTCCCAACAGGGTTTGGGATGGGCTCCTACAATGAGCAGTTCTTC.

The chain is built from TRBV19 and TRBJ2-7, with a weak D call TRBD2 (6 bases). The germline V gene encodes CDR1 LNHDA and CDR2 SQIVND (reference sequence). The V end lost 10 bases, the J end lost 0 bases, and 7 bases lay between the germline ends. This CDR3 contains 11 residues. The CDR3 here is CATGDSYEQYF. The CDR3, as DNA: TGTGCCACGGGAGACTCCTACGAGCAGTACTTC.

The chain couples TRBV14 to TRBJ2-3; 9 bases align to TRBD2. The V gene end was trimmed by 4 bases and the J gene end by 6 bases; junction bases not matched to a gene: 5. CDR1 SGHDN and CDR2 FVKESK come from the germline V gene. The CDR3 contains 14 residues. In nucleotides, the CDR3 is TGTGCCAGCAGCCCAAAGCGGGGGGTGGATACGCAGTATTTT. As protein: CASSPKRGVDTQYF. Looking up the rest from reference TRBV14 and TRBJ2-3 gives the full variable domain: EAGVTQFPSHSVIEKGQTVTLRCDPISGHDNLYWYRRVMGKEIKFLLHFVKESKQDESGMPNNRFLAERTGGTYSTLKVQPAELEDSGVYFCASSPKRGVDTQYFGPGTRLTVL.

CDR3 residues: CASKGGALSRYEQYF. The CDR3 nucleotides are TGTGCCAGCAAAGGGGGGGCGCTCTCCCGCTACGAGCAGTACTTC. This chain links TRBV2 with TRBJ2-7; a weak D match, TRBD2 (7 bases). The V end lost 7 bases, the J end lost 3 bases, and 19 bases lay between the germline ends. CDR1 and CDR2 (germline): SNHLY, FYNNEI. The CDR3 extends over 15 amino acids. The whole variable domain, filled in from reference TRBV2 and TRBJ2-7, reads EPEVTQTPSHQVTQMGQEVILRCVPISNHLYFYWYRQILGQKVEFLVSFYNNEISEKSEIFDDQFSVERPDGSNFTLKIRSTKLEDSAMYFCASKGGALSRYEQYFGPGTRLTVT.

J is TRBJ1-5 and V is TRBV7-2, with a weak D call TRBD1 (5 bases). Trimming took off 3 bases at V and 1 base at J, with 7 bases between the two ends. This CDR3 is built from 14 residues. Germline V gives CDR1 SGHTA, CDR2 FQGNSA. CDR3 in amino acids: CASSFDRSNQPQHF. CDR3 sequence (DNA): TGTGCCAGCAGCTTCGACAGAAGCAATCAGCCCCAGCATTTT.

The CDR3 bases are TGTGCCAGCAGCTTGGAAACCGGGTCTCGCCACGAGCAGTACTTC. Its translation: CASSLETGSRHEQYF. This chain joins TRBV5-5 and TRBJ2-7; D call uncertain. The germline CDR1 and CDR2 sequences are SGHKS and YYEKEE (reference sequence). The germline V and J ends were trimmed by 0 bases and 5 bases, with 15 bases remaining between them. This CDR3 comprises 15 residues.

CDR3 in DNA: TGTGCCAGCAGCTTACAGGGGTCTGGAAACACCATATATTTT. It specifies CASSLQGSGNTIYF. The rearrangement links TRBV7-8 to TRBJ1-3; D may be TRBD1 (6 bases). Germline CDR1 and CDR2: SGHVS and FQNEAQ. This CDR3 region has 14 residues. V lost 2 bases and J lost 1, with 6 bases in between.

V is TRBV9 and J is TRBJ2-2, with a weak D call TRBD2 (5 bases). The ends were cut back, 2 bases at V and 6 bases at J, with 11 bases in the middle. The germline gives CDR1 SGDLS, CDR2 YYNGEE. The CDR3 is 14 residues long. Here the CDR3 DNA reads TGTGCCAGCAGCGTCCGGGATCGATCCGGGGAGCTGTTTTTT. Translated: CASSVRDRSGELFF.

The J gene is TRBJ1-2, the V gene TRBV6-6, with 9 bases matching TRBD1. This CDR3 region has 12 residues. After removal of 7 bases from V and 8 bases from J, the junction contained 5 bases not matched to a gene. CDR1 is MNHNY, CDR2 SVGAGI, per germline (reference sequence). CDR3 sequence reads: CASIGTGNGYTF. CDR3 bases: TGTGCCAGCATTGGGACAGGGAACGGCTACACCTTC.

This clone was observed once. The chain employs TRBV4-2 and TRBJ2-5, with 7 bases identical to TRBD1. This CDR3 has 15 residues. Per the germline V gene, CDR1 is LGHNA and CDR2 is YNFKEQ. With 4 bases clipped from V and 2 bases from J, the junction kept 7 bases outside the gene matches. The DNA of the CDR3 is TGTGCCAGCAGCCGGATTGCGGACAGGCAAGAGACCCAGTACTTC. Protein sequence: CASSRIADRQETQYF.